Listed here are 2 T cell receptor beta chains from one sample, sequenced in a study of blood T cell repertoires in COVID-19. TCRdb's copy holds only in-frame clones and misses some; the assay was immunoSEQ multiplex PCR. Among 210,000 or so clones listed, roughly 85% were seen once. The sequencing sample was made of peripheral blood. The receptors were gathered from a woman aged 18 to 35 who had recovered from COVID-19.

This clone was counted between two and nine times. V and J are TRBV11-3 and TRBJ1-1, with D possibly being TRBD1 (5 bases). Germline CDR1 reads SGHNT; CDR2 reads YENEEA. V shed 6 bases and J shed 1 base, with 9 bases lying between them. The CDR3 covers 13 residues. CDR3 amino acids: CASSLQGNTEAFF. As DNA, the CDR3 is TGTGCCAGCAGTCTTCAGGGGAACACTGAAGCTTTCTTT.

The rearrangement joins TRBV24-1 to TRBJ2-1; 8 bases line up with TRBD2. Germline CDR1 reads KGHDR; CDR2 reads SFDVKD. With 0 bases clipped from V and 3 bases from J, the junction kept 12 bases outside the gene matches. This CDR3 is built from 19 residues. The CDR3 sequence is CATSDLGQGGSGVYNEQFF. For the CDR3, the DNA is TGTGCCACCAGTGATTTGGGGCAAGGAGGTAGCGGGGTCTACAATGAGCAGTTCTTC.